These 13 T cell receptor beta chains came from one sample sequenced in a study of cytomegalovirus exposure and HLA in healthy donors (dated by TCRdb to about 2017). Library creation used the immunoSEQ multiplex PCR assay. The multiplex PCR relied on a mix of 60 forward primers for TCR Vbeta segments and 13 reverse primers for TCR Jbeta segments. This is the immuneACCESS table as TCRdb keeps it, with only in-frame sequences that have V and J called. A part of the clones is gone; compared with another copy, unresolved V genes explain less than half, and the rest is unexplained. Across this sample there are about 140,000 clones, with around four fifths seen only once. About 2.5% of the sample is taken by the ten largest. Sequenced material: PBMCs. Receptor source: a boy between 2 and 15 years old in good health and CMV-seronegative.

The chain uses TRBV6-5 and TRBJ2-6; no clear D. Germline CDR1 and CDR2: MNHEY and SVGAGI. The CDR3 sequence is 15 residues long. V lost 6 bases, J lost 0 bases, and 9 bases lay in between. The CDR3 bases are TGTGCCAGCAGGGAGTACCCCTCTGGGGCCAACGTCCTGACTTTC. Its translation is CASREYPSGANVLTF.

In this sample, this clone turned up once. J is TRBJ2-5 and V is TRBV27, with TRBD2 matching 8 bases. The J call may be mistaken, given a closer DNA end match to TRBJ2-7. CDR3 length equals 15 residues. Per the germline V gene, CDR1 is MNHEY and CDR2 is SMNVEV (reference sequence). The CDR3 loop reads CASSLRAGGYYEQYF. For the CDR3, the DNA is TGTGCCAGCAGTTTAAGGGCGGGGGGTTACTACGAGCAGTACTTC.

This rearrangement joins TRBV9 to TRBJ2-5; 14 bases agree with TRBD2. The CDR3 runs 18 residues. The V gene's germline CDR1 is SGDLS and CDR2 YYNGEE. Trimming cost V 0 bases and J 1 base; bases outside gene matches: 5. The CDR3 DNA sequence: TGTGCCAGCAGCGTAGGGACTAGCGGGGGGAATTCCCAAGAGACCCAGTACTTC. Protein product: CASSVGTSGGNSQETQYF.

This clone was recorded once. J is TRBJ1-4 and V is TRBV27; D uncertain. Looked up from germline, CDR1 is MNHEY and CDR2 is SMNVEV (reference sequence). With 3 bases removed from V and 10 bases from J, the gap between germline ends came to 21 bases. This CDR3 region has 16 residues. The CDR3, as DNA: TGTGCCAGCAGTTTCAGCGTGCCAGGCGGGATCGGAAAACTGTTTTTT. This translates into CASSFSVPGGIGKLFF.

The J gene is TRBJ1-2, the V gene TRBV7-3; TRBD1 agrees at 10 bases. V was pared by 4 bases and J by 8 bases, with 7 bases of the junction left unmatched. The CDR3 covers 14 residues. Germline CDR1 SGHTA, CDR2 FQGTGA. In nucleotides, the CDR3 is TGTGCCAGCAGCTCGACAGGGGGCGCGGGGGGCTACACCTTC. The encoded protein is CASSSTGGAGGYTF.

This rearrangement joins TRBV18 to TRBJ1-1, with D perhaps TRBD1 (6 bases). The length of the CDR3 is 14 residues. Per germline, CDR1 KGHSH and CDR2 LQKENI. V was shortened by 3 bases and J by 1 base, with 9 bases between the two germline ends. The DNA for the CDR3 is TGTGCCAGCTCACCTAAGACAGGGAACACTGAAGCTTTCTTT. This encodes CASSPKTGNTEAFF.

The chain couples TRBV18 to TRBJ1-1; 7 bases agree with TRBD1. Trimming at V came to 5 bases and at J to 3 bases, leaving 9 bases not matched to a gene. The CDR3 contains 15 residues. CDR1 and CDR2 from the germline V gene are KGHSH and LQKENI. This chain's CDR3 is CASSNYEGAYTEAFF. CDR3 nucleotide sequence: TGTGCCAGCTCAAATTACGAGGGGGCGTACACTGAAGCTTTCTTT.

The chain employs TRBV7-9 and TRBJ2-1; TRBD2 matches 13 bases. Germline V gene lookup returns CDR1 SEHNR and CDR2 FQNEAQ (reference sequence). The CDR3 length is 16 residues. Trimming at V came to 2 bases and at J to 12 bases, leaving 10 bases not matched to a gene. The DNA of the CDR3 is TGTGCCAGCAGCTTAACCCGGACTAGCGGGGGTTCTGGGCAGTTCTTC. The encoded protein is CASSLTRTSGGSGQFF.

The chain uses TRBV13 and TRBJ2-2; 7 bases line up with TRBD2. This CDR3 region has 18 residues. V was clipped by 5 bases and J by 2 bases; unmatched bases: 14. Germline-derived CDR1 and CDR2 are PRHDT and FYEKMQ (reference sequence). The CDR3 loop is CASSKTGGLAVNTGELFF. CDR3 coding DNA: TGTGCCAGCAGCAAAACCGGAGGGCTAGCGGTCAACACCGGGGAGCTGTTTTTT.

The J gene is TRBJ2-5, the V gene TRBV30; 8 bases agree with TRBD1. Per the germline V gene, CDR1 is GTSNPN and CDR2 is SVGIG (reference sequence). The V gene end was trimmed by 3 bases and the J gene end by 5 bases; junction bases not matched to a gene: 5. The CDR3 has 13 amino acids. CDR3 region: CAWRGQVIETQYF. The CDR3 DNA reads TGTGCCTGGAGGGGACAGGTGATCGAGACCCAGTACTTC. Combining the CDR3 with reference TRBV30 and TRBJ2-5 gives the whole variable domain SQTIHQWPATLVQPVGSPLSLECTVEGTSNPNLYWYRQAAGRGLQLLFYSVGIGQISSEVPQNLSASRPQDRQFILSSKKLLLSDSGFYLCAWRGQVIETQYFGPGTRLLVL.

CDR3 region: CASSQPLLRGGHPTDTQYF. In DNA, the CDR3 is TGTGCCAGCAGCCAACCCCTCCTTCGGGGGGGCCACCCCACAGATACGCAGTATTTT. The chain is built from TRBV4-2 and TRBJ2-3, with 8 bases identical to TRBD2. Germline assignment: CDR1 LGHNA and CDR2 YNFKEQ. This CDR3 is 19 amino acids long. V trimming: 2 bases; J trimming: 2 bases; junction bases outside the gene matches: 15.

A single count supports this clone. This CDR3 reads CASSLAQGASGNTIYF. CDR3 nucleotide sequence: TGTGCCAGCAGCTTAGCACAGGGGGCGTCTGGAAACACCATATATTTT. This chain connects TRBV7-6 to TRBJ1-3, with TRBD1 identical over 9 bases. Germline V gene sequence: CDR1 SGHVS, CDR2 FNYEAQ. V shed 0 bases, J shed 1 base, and the junction held 1 base outside the gene matches. The CDR3 runs 16 residues.

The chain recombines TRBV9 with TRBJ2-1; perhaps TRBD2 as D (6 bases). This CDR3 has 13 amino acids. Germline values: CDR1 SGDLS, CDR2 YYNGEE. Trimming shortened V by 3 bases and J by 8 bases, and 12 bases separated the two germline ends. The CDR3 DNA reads TGTGCCAGCAGCGAAACTAGCTGGGATGAGCAGTTCTTC. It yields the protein CASSETSWDEQFF.